The entry below gives a single TCR beta chain sequence along with its context. Sequencing was performed with immunoSEQ multiplex PCR; in TCRdb, only in-frame clones are kept and a portion is missing. The sample shows 150,000 to 200,000 clones, 91% of them seen only once. This CDR3 has 14 amino acids. Germline V gene data show CDR1 as SGHTA and CDR2 as FQGNSA. V lost 5 bases to trimming and J lost 1 base, with 11 bases between them. The data stem from a study of control samples from healthy donors and cancer patients. The sequence was obtained from a woman in her 30s in good health. The chain carries TRBV7-2 and TRBJ2-5; D possibly uses TRBD1 or TRBD2 (5 bases each). Material: blood. The CDR3 DNA is TGTGCCAGCAGCCCGGGACGGATCCAAGAGACCCAGTACTTC. This sequence encodes CASSPGRIQETQYF.